This entry describes one T cell receptor beta chain. This CDR3 is missing its conserved last phenylalanine or tryptophan, likely due to a read error. The source of the sample is a study of molecular identifiers for immune sequencing clone quantification. In the study overall: In the replicates, RNA derived from about 19,000 or 110,000 naive CD8 cells was divided into five parts, and four were sequenced.

TCRdb re-called the PCR reads with MiXCR, one entry per CDR3 protein. The sample includes 40,000 to 65,000 distinct CDR3 sequences, just over 35% of them seen just once. With V trimmed by 7 bases and J by 6 bases, 5 bases remained unmatched. Germline V gives CDR1 LNHDA, CDR2 SQIVND (reference sequence). The CDR3 extends over 13 amino acids. The TCR sequence derives from a human donor in good health. Some libraries in this study had Jurkat cell RNA spiked in. Input material: naive CD8+ T cells from blood, with Jurkat cell RNA spiked in. The subset denotes: FACS-sorted CD8+CD4-CCR7+CD45RA+ naive T cells. The chain uses TRBV19 and TRBJ2-2; TRBD1 aligns across 7 bases. CDR3 protein: CASTWQGAGELFL. The CDR3 region has the DNA TGTGCCAGTACGTGGCAGGGGGCCGGGGAGCTGTTTTTA.